Listed below are T cell receptor beta chains from one sample, sequenced in a study of shared clonotypes between healthy human individuals. Assay: immunoSEQ multiplex PCR; the TCRdb copy retains only in-frame clones and omits some. This sample has under 1,100,000 clones, with about 80% found just once. The sample comprised memory CD4+ T cells from PBMCs. These receptors were taken from a man aged 18 to 35 in good health. Some clones in this sample may be carry-over from other donors' samples. CDR3s include the opening cysteine and the closing phenylalanine or tryptophan. The D gene is left open where the match is weak. Only part of the rows carry a size: once, few, many, or a class if the clone is expanded.

- | TRBJ1-5 | TRBV28 | - | CASSFRQFTSNQPQHF | TGTGCCAGCAGTTTCCGGCAGTTTACGAGCAATCAGCCCCAGCATTTT
- | TRBJ2-7 | TRBV5-6 | - | CASSLTITSYEQYF | TGTGCCAGCAGCTTGACTATCACCTCCTACGAGCAGTACTTC
once | TRBJ2-1 | TRBV5-1 | TRBD2 | CASSSGLAAHEQFF | TGCGCCAGCAGCTCGGGACTAGCAGCCCATGAGCAGTTCTTC
once | TRBJ2-7 | TRBV18 | - | CASSPQPSDEQYF | TGTGCCAGCTCACCACAACCCTCGGACGAGCAGTACTTC
few | TRBJ1-1 | TRBV11-2 | - | CASSSYTGMGTEAFF | TGTGCCAGCAGCTCCTACACAGGGATGGGCACTGAAGCTTTCTTT
- | TRBJ2-3 | TRBV6-1 | - | CATSVDRGDTQYF | TGTGCCACTTCGGTGGACAGAGGGGATACGCAGTATTTT
- | TRBJ1-6 | TRBV4-3 | - | CASSQESRQGALHF | TGCGCCAGCAGCCAAGAATCCCGTCAGGGAGCCCTCCACTTT
- | TRBJ2-7 | TRBV9 | - | CASSPRRGGEPYEQYF | TGTGCCAGCAGCCCCCGGAGAGGGGGTGAACCCTACGAGCAGTACTTC
- | TRBJ1-5 | TRBV28 | - | CASSSTTGNNQPQHF | TGTGCCAGCAGTTCGACTACAGGGAACAATCAGCCCCAGCATTTT
- | TRBJ2-4 | TRBV7-2 | - | CASSRDLVGPGESDIQYF | TGTGCCAGCAGCCGAGATTTAGTGGGTCCAGGGGAGTCGGACATTCAGTACTTC
- | TRBJ2-7 | TRBV27 | TRBD1 | CASSWNDRDEQYF | TGTGCCAGCAGTTGGAATGACAGGGACGAGCAGTACTTC
- | TRBJ2-7 | TRBV27 | TRBD2 | CASSLKSGGGLTYEQYF | TGTGCCAGCAGTTTAAAATCGGGGGGGGGCTTAACCTACGAGCAGTACTTC
- | TRBJ1-1 | TRBV29-1 | TRBD1 | CSVRDRVGETEAFF | TGCAGCGTTAGGGACAGGGTAGGGGAGACTGAAGCTTTCTTT
- | TRBJ2-7 | TRBV6-5 | - | CASSLRERNEQYF | TGTGCCAGCAGTCTGAGGGAGCGGAACGAGCAGTACTTC
- | TRBJ2-3 | TRBV7-2 | - | CASSLERGSNTQYF | TGTGCCAGCAGCTTGGAGAGGGGGTCAAATACGCAGTATTTT